These 28 T cell receptor beta chains came from one sample sequenced in a study of lymphopenia after photon versus proton radiotherapy. Only in-frame clones appear in the TCRdb table, and some are missing; sequencing was by immunoSEQ multiplex PCR. The sample includes about 58,000 clones, roughly 83% of them seen just once. Here the sequenced sample was peripheral blood, taken from a patient treated with proton-based radiotherapy. All receptors derive from a man in his sixties with pancreatic cancer.

The chain links TRBV2 to TRBJ1-1; no firm D call. Germline V gives CDR1 SNHLY, CDR2 FYNNEI. V was cut by 2 bases and J by 4 bases, with 8 bases left in between. The CDR3 length is 13 residues. The CDR3 DNA follows: TGTGCCAGCAGTGAAAGGGCCGTCACTGAAGCTTTCTTT. This gives the protein CASSERAVTEAFF.

This chain connects TRBV5-4 to TRBJ2-5; D is possibly TRBD1 or TRBD2 (5 bases each). This CDR3 contains 16 residues. CDR1 and CDR2 from the germline V gene are SGHNT and YYREEE (reference sequence). V lost 4 bases, J lost 0 bases, and 16 bases lay in between. CDR3 in amino acids: CASSDGTLSYQETQYF. CDR3 DNA sequence: TGTGCCAGCAGCGACGGGACCCTGTCCTACCAAGAGACCCAGTACTTC.

The genes are TRBV6-5 and TRBJ2-7, with D possibly TRBD1 on 5 matching bases. The germline V and J ends were trimmed by 0 bases and 3 bases, with 15 bases remaining between them. From germline, CDR1 is MNHEY and CDR2 SVGAGI. This CDR3 has 16 residues. CDR3 protein: CASSYSNAGKSYEQYF. In DNA form, the CDR3 reads TGTGCCAGCAGTTACTCGAATGCAGGGAAGAGCTACGAGCAGTACTTC.

The gene calls are TRBV18 and TRBJ2-6; D gene ambiguous. V lost 0 bases and J lost 3, with 9 bases in between. Germline assignment: CDR1 KGHSH and CDR2 LQKENI. This CDR3 region has 16 residues. The CDR3 DNA is TGTGCCAGCTCACCACCAGGAACTCTTGGGGCCAACGTCCTGACTTTC. As protein: CASSPPGTLGANVLTF.

This clone appeared a few times. The V call is TRBV4-1, the J call TRBJ2-7; a possible D gene is TRBD2 (5 bases). Germline CDR1 and CDR2: MGHRA and YSYEKL. V was pared by 4 bases and J by 2 bases, with 18 bases between. CDR3 length equals 16 residues. CDR3 amino acids: CASSPRLDWQAYEQYF. In DNA form, the CDR3 reads TGCGCCAGCAGCCCCCGGCTGGACTGGCAGGCCTACGAGCAGTACTTC.

The rearrangement joins TRBV28 to TRBJ1-1; D gene ambiguous. There are 15 residues in the CDR3. The germline CDR1 and CDR2 sequences are MDHEN and SYDVKM. Trimming cost V 1 base and J 7 bases, with 16 bases left between them. The CDR3 loop reads CASSLSRPPQNEAFF. CDR3 nucleotides: TGTGCCAGCAGTTTATCCAGGCCTCCGCAAAATGAAGCTTTCTTT.

This chain uses TRBV4-1 with TRBJ1-4, with 10 nucleotides matching TRBD1. In germline, CDR1 is MGHRA, CDR2 YSYEKL. J was trimmed by 5 bases and V by 0 bases; bases with no gene match: 6. CDR3 length: 17 amino acids. For the CDR3, the DNA is TGCGCCAGCAGCCAAGAGGCTGGGACAGGGGCAAATGAAAAACTGTTTTTT. Its translation: CASSQEAGTGANEKLFF.

This CDR3 reads CASSIDSTPNQPQHF. For the CDR3, the DNA is TGTGCCAGCAGTATCGACAGTACCCCCAATCAGCCCCAGCATTTT. The J gene is TRBJ1-5, the V gene TRBV6-4, with a weak D call TRBD1 (5 bases). The CDR3 consists of 15 residues. Germline loops: CDR1 MRHNA, CDR2 SNTAGT. V was clipped by 5 bases and J by 3 bases, with 14 bases between them.

The chain employs TRBV2 and TRBJ2-2, with D unresolved. Trimming left V 3 bases short and J 8 bases short, with 13 bases between. CDR1 is SNHLY, CDR2 FYNNEI, per germline. The CDR3 has 14 amino acids. The CDR3 here is CASSERDFRGELFF. In nucleotides, the CDR3 is TGTGCCAGCAGTGAGCGTGACTTCCGTGGGGAGCTGTTTTTT.

J is TRBJ2-7 and V is TRBV10-1, with D perhaps TRBD2 (5 bases). Germline CDR1 and CDR2: WNHNN and SYGVQD (reference sequence). V was pared by 2 bases and J by 6 bases, with 14 bases between. This CDR3 has 14 amino acids. In nucleotides, the CDR3 is TGCGCCAGCAGTGAGGAGCTCCGCCGGGGCGAGCAGTACTTC. It yields the protein CASSEELRRGEQYF.

The genes are TRBV28 and TRBJ2-5; 13 positions match TRBD2. CDR3 size: 18 residues. From germline, CDR1 is MDHEN and CDR2 SYDVKM. J gave up 6 bases and V 6 bases, and 16 bases lay outside the gene matches. The CDR3 loop is CASRPGGTSGRAGKTQYF. The CDR3 nucleotides are TGTGCCAGCAGGCCGGGTGGTACTAGCGGGAGGGCGGGAAAGACCCAGTACTTC.

The chain links TRBV9 to TRBJ1-1; no definite D call. The CDR3 totals 15 residues. Deletions cut 2 bases from V and 3 bases from J, with 14 bases between. CDR1 and CDR2 (germline): SGDLS, YYNGEE. CDR3: CASSVSRGGHTEAFF. CDR3 bases: TGTGCCAGCAGCGTCTCCCGGGGAGGGCACACTGAAGCTTTCTTT.

The table lists this clone with a count of one. This chain uses TRBV5-4 with TRBJ2-7; 7 bases match TRBD1. The germline CDR1 and CDR2 sequences are SGHNT and YYREEE (reference sequence). The CDR3 extends over 15 amino acids. With 3 bases clipped from V and 2 bases from J, the junction kept 8 bases outside the gene matches. CDR3 residues: CASSSGTVGAYEQYF. The CDR3 bases are TGTGCCAGCAGCTCCGGGACAGTGGGGGCCTACGAGCAGTACTTC.

The V and J genes are TRBV28 and TRBJ1-2, with 7 bases matching TRBD1. The CDR3 sequence is 13 residues long. With V trimmed by 2 bases and J by 8 bases, 5 bases remained unmatched. The germline V gene encodes CDR1 MDHEN and CDR2 SYDVKM. The chain's CDR3 is CASSLGTDGGYTF. The CDR3 DNA is TGTGCCAGCAGTTTAGGGACAGACGGAGGCTACACCTTC.

The V and J genes are TRBV4-1 and TRBJ1-3; tentatively, D is TRBD1 (6 bases). The germline V gene encodes CDR1 MGHRA and CDR2 YSYEKL. Trimming left V 0 bases short and J 4 bases short, with 10 bases between. CDR3 length: 15 amino acids. The DNA for the CDR3 is TGCGCCAGCAGCCAAGATCCAGGACAGGGAAACACCATATATTTT. This encodes CASSQDPGQGNTIYF.

This clone has only a few counts. The chain employs TRBV19 and TRBJ1-3; D is unclear. The germline CDR1 and CDR2 sequences are LNHDA and SQIVND (reference sequence). The length of the CDR3 is 14 residues. V was trimmed by 7 bases and J by 0 bases, leaving 10 bases between them. CDR3 loop: CASMRKTSGNTIYF. The CDR3 DNA sequence: TGTGCCAGTATGAGGAAAACCTCTGGAAACACCATATATTTT.

V gene TRBV28 combines with J gene TRBJ1-1; a possible D gene is TRBD1 (6 bases). From germline, CDR1 is MDHEN and CDR2 SYDVKM. Trimming pared 3 bases from V and 5 bases from J, leaving 16 bases between. This CDR3 has 15 amino acids. CDR3 residues: CASSLERTVRTEAFF. CDR3 nucleotide sequence: TGTGCCAGCAGTTTGGAAAGGACAGTGCGTACTGAAGCTTTCTTT.

On this clone itself: At the DNA level, this CDR3 is encoded by other sequences in the same sample as well. The J gene is TRBJ1-1, the V gene TRBV5-1; D call uncertain. Trimming cost V 1 base and J 0 bases, with 4 bases left between them. This CDR3 contains 13 residues. The germline V gene encodes CDR1 SGHRS and CDR2 YFSETQ. The DNA of the CDR3 is TGCGCCAGCAGCTTGACCTTGAACACTGAAGCTTTCTTT. It yields the protein CASSLTLNTEAFF.

The chain has TRBV5-6 and TRBJ2-7; 8 nucleotides agree with TRBD1. CDR1 and CDR2 (germline): SGHDT, YYEEEE. The V and J ends lost 4 bases and 4 bases, in that order; junction bases with no gene match: 13. The CDR3 is 16 residues long. The CDR3 region has the DNA TGTGCCAGCAGCATCCCGTCGACAGGGGTTCCTTACGAGCAGTACTTC. This translates into CASSIPSTGVPYEQYF.

The rearrangement links TRBV6-1 to TRBJ2-7; 7 nucleotides match TRBD1. Looked up from germline, CDR1 is MNHNS and CDR2 is SASEGT. J lost 0 bases, V lost 4 bases, and 6 bases had no gene match. This CDR3 contains 15 residues. DNA for the CDR3: TGTGCCAGCAGTGTCCGGACAGGCAGCTCCTACGAGCAGTACTTC. Translated, it gives CASSVRTGSSYEQYF.

The sample holds a few counts of this clone. The CDR3 spells CASSSGWTGGDEQFF. The CDR3 bases are TGTGCCAGCAGCTCTGGGTGGACAGGGGGCGATGAGCAGTTCTTC. The chain links TRBV11-3 to TRBJ2-1; 11 bases map to TRBD1. V dropped 4 bases and J dropped 8; count of bases not matched to a gene: 7. This CDR3 comprises 15 residues. The germline CDR1 and CDR2 sequences are SGHNT and YENEEA.

This clone was found once. The J gene is TRBJ1-1, the V gene TRBV28; the D gene is possibly TRBD1 (6 bases). This CDR3 is 14 amino acids long. Germline CDR1 and CDR2: MDHEN and SYDVKM. Trimming stripped 2 bases from V and 7 bases from J, with 14 bases between. The CDR3 DNA reads as TGTGCCAGCAGTTTACTAGGACAGCCGAGTGAAGCTTTCTTT. Protein product: CASSLLGQPSEAFF.

The chain couples TRBV10-3 to TRBJ2-7, with 10 positions matching TRBD2. Per germline, CDR1 ENHRY and CDR2 SYGVKD. The CDR3 extends over 18 amino acids. V was pared by 3 bases and J by 0 bases, with 11 bases of the junction left unmatched. CDR3 nucleotides: TGTGCCATCAGTGATTTAACTAGCGGGGACAAAAGCTCCTACGAGCAGTACTTC. Translating gives CAISDLTSGDKSSYEQYF.

The V call is TRBV14, the J call TRBJ2-5; D remains ambiguous. V lost 5 bases and J lost 1, with 8 bases in between. The CDR3 covers 13 residues. Germline V CDR1 and CDR2: SGHDN, FVKESK. The CDR3: CASSNGPQETQYF. CDR3 in DNA: TGTGCCAGCAGCAACGGACCCCAAGAGACCCAGTACTTC.

This chain links TRBV28 with TRBJ1-5; no clear D gene. Germline lookup yields CDR1 MDHEN and CDR2 SYDVKM. Trimming removed 3 bases from V and 9 bases from J, with 18 bases in between. The CDR3 covers 15 residues. CDR3 in DNA: TGTGCCAGCAGTTTGCGGTACGGGCCGCCGCGGCCCCAGCATTTT. Protein: CASSLRYGPPRPQHF.

This chain joins TRBV2 and TRBJ2-7, with D tentatively TRBD2 (5 bases). Trimming took 2 bases from V and 9 from J, leaving 20 bases between them. There are 15 residues in the CDR3. Germline V gene lookup returns CDR1 SNHLY and CDR2 FYNNEI. The CDR3 is CASSEREGSGGGQYF. The CDR3 bases are TGTGCCAGCAGTGAACGGGAAGGCTCCGGTGGCGGGCAGTACTTC.

This clone was counted a single time. The chain carries TRBV5-1 and TRBJ1-4, with D maybe TRBD1 (5 bases). This CDR3 contains 14 residues. Germline-derived CDR1 and CDR2 are SGHRS and YFSETQ. Trimming removed 0 bases at V and 4 bases at J, with 7 bases between. DNA for the CDR3: TGCGCCAGCAGCTTGGGACAGATTAATGAAAAACTGTTTTTT. This translates into CASSLGQINEKLFF.

V gene TRBV28 combines with J gene TRBJ2-7; 8 bases map to TRBD2. CDR1 is MDHEN and CDR2 is SYDVKM in the germline V gene. CDR3 length equals 14 residues. The junction had 8 bases not matched to a gene; V was cut back by 7 bases and J by 3 bases. Here the CDR3 DNA reads TGTGCCAGCACCCAAAGCGGGAGACTCTACGAGCAGTACTTC. Residues: CASTQSGRLYEQYF.